These 6 T cell receptor beta chains share one sample of origin, sequenced in a study of blood T cells in healthy people across ages. A second 7 to 11 cycle PCR used barcoded and J-beta primers. TCRdb re-derived calls from the 5' RACE reads in MiXCR, one entry per CDR3 protein. The sample includes fewer than 2 million distinct CDR3 sequences, about two fifths of them seen just once. Sequencing was carried out using blood. The receptors were sampled from a human donor in good health.

For this clonotype: One junction end disagrees with the germline gene, perhaps due to a read error. This chain links TRBV7-2 with TRBJ2-6; unclear D gene. Germline V lookup: CDR1 SGHTA, CDR2 FQGNSA. The CDR3 length is 13 residues. This CDR3 reads CACSSPVANVLTF. CDR3 coding DNA: TGTGCCTGCAGCTCCCCCGTGGCCAACGTCCTGACTTTC. The variable domain in full, with the rest retrieved from reference TRBV7-2 and TRBJ2-6, is GAGVSQSPSNKVTEKGKDVELRCDPISGHTALYWYRQSLGQGLEFLIYFQGNSAPDKSGLPSDRFSAERTGGSVSTLTIQRTQQEDSAVYLCACSSPVANVLTFGAGSRLTVL.

The chain recombines TRBV12-5 with TRBJ2-5, with D tentatively TRBD1 or TRBD2 (5 bases each). Germline V gene data show CDR1 as LGHNT and CDR2 as FRNRAP. V was pared by 1 base and J by 11 bases, with 11 bases between. The CDR3 has 12 residues. The CDR3 here is CASGLGVGEQYF. The DNA for the CDR3 is TGTGCTAGTGGTTTGGGTGTGGGGGAGCAGTACTTC.

This clonotype was counted ten times or more. CDR3 in amino acids: CASRTGTGNSPLHF. CDR3 DNA sequence: TGTGCCAGCAGGACCGGGACAGGGAATTCACCCCTCCACTTT. The chain links TRBV3-1 to TRBJ1-6; 9 bases map to TRBD1. V lost 6 bases, J lost 7 bases, and 4 bases stayed unmatched. Looked up from germline, CDR1 is LGHDT and CDR2 is YNNKEL (reference sequence). There are 14 residues in the CDR3.

This clonotype showed up just a few times. J is TRBJ2-3 and V is TRBV6-7; D unclear. TRBV6-7 is flagged as an ORF with uncertain function. The CDR3 has 18 residues. V gave up 9 bases and J gave up 1 base, with 26 bases separating them. The CDR3 region is CASVTWTFALPGTDTQYF. The CDR3, as DNA: TGTGCCAGTGTTACATGGACGTTCGCGCTCCCGGGCACAGATACGCAGTATTTT.

The V gene is TRBV3-1, the J gene TRBJ1-2; D uncertain. Trimming stripped 4 bases from V and 8 bases from J, with 23 bases between. The CDR3 totals 16 residues. The germline V gene encodes CDR1 LGHDT and CDR2 YNNKEL (reference sequence). This CDR3 reads CASSRISQRINEGYTF. The CDR3 coding sequence is TGTGCCAGCAGCCGAATATCACAGAGGATTAACGAGGGCTACACCTTC.

V gene TRBV7-9 combines with J gene TRBJ2-7; 8 bases agree with TRBD1. Germline lookup yields CDR1 SEHNR and CDR2 FQNEAQ (reference sequence). J was trimmed by 3 bases and V by 4 bases; bases with no gene match: 8. The CDR3 spans 15 residues. This CDR3 is CASSWGTGQGYEQYF. Written as DNA, the CDR3 is TGTGCCAGCAGCTGGGGAACAGGACAGGGCTACGAGCAGTACTTC.